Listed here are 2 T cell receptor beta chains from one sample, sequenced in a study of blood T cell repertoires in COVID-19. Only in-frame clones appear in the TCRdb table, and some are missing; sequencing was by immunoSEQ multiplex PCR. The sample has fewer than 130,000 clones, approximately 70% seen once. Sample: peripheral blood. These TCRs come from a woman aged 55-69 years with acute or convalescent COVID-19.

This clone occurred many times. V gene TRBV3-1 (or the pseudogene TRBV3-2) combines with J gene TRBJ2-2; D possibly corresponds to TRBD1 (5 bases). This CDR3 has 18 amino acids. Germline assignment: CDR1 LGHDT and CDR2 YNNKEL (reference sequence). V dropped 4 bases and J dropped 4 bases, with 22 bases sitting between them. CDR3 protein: CASSRPLSRTRTTGELFF. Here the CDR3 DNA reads TGTGCCAGCAGCCGCCCCCTTTCGAGGACACGGACCACCGGGGAGCTGTTTTTT.

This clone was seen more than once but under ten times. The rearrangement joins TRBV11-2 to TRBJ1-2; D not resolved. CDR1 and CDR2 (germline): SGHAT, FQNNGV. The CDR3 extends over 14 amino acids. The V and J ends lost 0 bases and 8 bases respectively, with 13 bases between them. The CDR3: CASSLELRSRGYTF. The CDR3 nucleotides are TGTGCCAGCAGCTTAGAACTTCGTTCGAGGGGCTACACCTTC. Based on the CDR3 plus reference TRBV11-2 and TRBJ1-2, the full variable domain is EAGVAQSPRYKIIEKRQSVAFWCNPISGHATLYWYQQILGQGPKLLIQFQNNGVVDDSQLPKDRFSAERLKGVDSTLKIQPAKLEDSAVYLCASSLELRSRGYTFGSGTRLTVV.